This TCR beta chain was identified in a study of regulatory T cells in long-lasting Graves disease (dated by TCRdb to the early 2020s). Regarding the research as a whole: Antithyroid drugs had been taken for less than 3 months by newly diagnosed Graves' disease patients. Patients with persistent Graves' disease were compared with patients with newly diagnosed Graves' disease using TCR sequencing and RNA sequencing of peripheral blood. The study was conducted in China and was registered as a clinical trial. A total of around 35 samples were covered by TCR sequencing, comprising approximately 13 persistent and about 20 newly diagnosed Graves' disease patients.

Library preparation was by multiplex PCR. TCRdb records Illumina HiSeq 4000 as the sequencer. TCR beta libraries were built with iRepertoire HTBI primers and Arm-PCR amplification of CDR3 regions. Before sequencing, the PCR products underwent gel purification. On the authors' methods: Gene usage analysis of CDR3 amino acid clonotypes relied on the roughly 60 TRBV and 14 TRBJ segments identified across samples. COPE and FqMerger were used to merge the filtered high-quality paired reads into contigs. Contigs were aligned with BLAST to IMGT TRBV, TRBD and TRBJ reference genes, and CDR3 was defined per IMGT. Clonotypes above 0.1% frequency were classified as highly expanded clones. Repertoire diversity was measured by Shannon entropy, and V-J evenness by the Gini coefficient. Clonotypes shared by more than one individual were considered public. The public reads were reanalyzed by TCRdb: fastp trimming at Q25, MiXCR alignment, in-frame beta chains only. CDR3 protein sequences are deduplicated, and each keeps its most common genes and DNA. The V and J calls follow TCRdb's processing rather than the paper's. Counted in this sample were more than 350,000 distinct CDR3 sequences; under 15% of them appeared once. The biggest ten clones account for 16% of the sample.

The CDR3 numbers 15 residues from cysteine through phenylalanine. Only the CDR3 part of the read is kept: 45 bases, read in frame from the first base. As encoded in the germline V gene (reference sequence), CDR1 is SGHAT while CDR2 is FQDESV. The germline V end is reduced by 6 bases and the J end by 8 bases; junction bases left unmatched: 11. The intended sense of this specimen's time point label: newly diagnosed GD, antithyroid drugs for less than 3 months. For both TCR sequencing and RNA sequencing, RNA was extracted from PBMCs in TRIzol. The diagnosis of Graves' disease followed American Thyroid Association guidelines. Recruitment of patients was carried out at an endocrinology department in Xi'an, China. Each patient gave 7.5 to 10 milliliters of peripheral blood, collected in an EDTA anticoagulant tube. PBMCs were isolated by Ficoll Paque Plus density gradient separation without further T cell sorting. RNA quality was checked with an Agilent 2100 Bioanalyzer and agarose gel, and concentration with a NanoDrop 2000.

Overall study results and their limits: More public clonotypes were shared among persistent patients (around 3,000) than among newly diagnosed patients (approximately 1,000). The small sample size was acknowledged by the authors as a limitation that may reduce accuracy. Sequencing and analysis were restricted to the TCR beta chain. Preferential use of TRBV28, TRBJ1-2 and TRBJ2-5 was observed in persistent disease, whereas TRBV20-1 and TRBJ2-1 were favored in newly diagnosed disease. Persistent Graves' disease patients showed lower TCR Shannon entropy and fewer highly expanded clones than newly diagnosed patients, suggesting clonal expansion. Only peripheral blood was studied, because thyroid tissue, the primary lesion, was inaccessible.

This clonotype was recorded at least ten times. Its antigen is still unknown. Per-base qualities were not stored, and no clone one base away is much larger. The sample also formed part of further work on T cells in Graves' hyperthyroidism and ophthalmopathy. Per that second paper: Graves' hyperthyroidism was defined as stable when no progression to ophthalmopathy occurred over 18 months of follow-up. Hyperthyroidism patients were newly diagnosed, had a disease duration of under 2 months, and were aged 18 to 65 years. The study excluded patients with uncontrolled infections, other autoimmune diseases, pregnancy or lactation. Diagnoses were established on the basis of clinical symptoms, serum thyroxine and TRAb, thyroid ultrasound, and orbital computed tomography. A first-round RT-PCR of the TCR CDR3 used the HTBI primer set with the Qiagen OneStep RT-PCR kit. Blood samples also contained most of the expanded thyroid clonotypes (frequency above 0.001), which suggests that blood repertoires may reflect thyroid immune responses. A 13 V-J signature model separated ophthalmopathy from stable hyperthyroidism, with 87.88% sensitivity and just under 84% specificity in cross-validation and 80%/75% in testing. During validation, the model predicted progression to ophthalmopathy a median of approximately six months ahead of onset, with around 65% sensitivity and under 85% specificity. To identify TCR V-J signatures that set the groups apart, the researchers used a discovery cohort of 100 patients, made up of 40 to 45 with Graves' ophthalmopathy and 57 with stable Graves' hyperthyroidism. Whether ophthalmopathy could be predicted prospectively was tested in an independent validation cohort made up of approximately 19 hyperthyroidism patients plus 17 patients who later progressed to ophthalmopathy. The 100 discovery patients were randomly split 7:3 into training and test sets. The study also compared thyroid tissue and blood T-cell repertoires from 6 or 7 Graves' hyperthyroidism patients. After sampling, hyperthyroidism patients received methimazole starting at 30 mg daily, and ophthalmopathy patients received high-dose intravenous methylprednisolone. The libraries were constructed in a second round of multiplex PCR and then size-selected and purified. Libraries were sequenced paired-end with 100 bp reads on an Illumina HiSeq2000. Raw data were processed with SOAPnuke, discarding reads with adapters, uncalled bases, mean Phred below 15, or no exact constant-primer or identifier match. COPE v1.2.5 was used to merge the high-quality paired reads, and each unique nucleotide sequence was defined as a clonotype. MiTCR v1.1 was used to align clonotypes to the IMGT TRBV, TRBD and TRBJ reference segments. Only V-J combinations with frequency above 0.0001, covering about 99% of repertoires, were analysed. A TCS score was defined as the ratio of F50 (clonal expansion) to E x V (chaos), with BLOSUM62-based TCRdist applied between CDR3 peptides within each V-J. Welch's t-statistics and random forest reduced around 520 V-J features to 13, which were used in a naive Bayes classifier (R e1071). No statistical method was used to fix the sample size in advance, and group allocation was not hidden from the investigators. The paper describes TCR Vbeta CDR3 sequencing of around 130 peripheral blood samples, made up of about 41 ophthalmopathy patients, roughly 75 hyperthyroidism patients and some 17 progressor patients.

The chain employs TRBV11-1 and TRBJ2-3, and 10 junctional nucleotides match TRBD2. The sequence was obtained from a woman under 40 with Graves disease. Donor details come from another sample of the same person, matched by shared clones. The sample consisted of peripheral blood mononuclear cells (PBMCs), taken at new diagnosis, from a patient treated with antithyroid drugs. The nucleotides are TGTGCCAGCAGACTAAAGCGGGAGGGCCTAGGTACGCAGTATTTT. Translated, it reads CASRLKREGLGTQYF.